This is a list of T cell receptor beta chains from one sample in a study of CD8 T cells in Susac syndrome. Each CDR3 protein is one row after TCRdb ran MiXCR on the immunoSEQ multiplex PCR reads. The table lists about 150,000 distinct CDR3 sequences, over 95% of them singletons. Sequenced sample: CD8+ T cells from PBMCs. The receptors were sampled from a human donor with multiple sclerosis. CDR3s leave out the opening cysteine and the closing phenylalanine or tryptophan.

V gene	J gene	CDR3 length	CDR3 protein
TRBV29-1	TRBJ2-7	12	SVAGQLSSYEQY
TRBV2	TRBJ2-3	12	ASNEGHGTDTQY
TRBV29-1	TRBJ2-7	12	SVSWAQSRYEQY
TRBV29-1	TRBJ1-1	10	SVAGEGTEAF
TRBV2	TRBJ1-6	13	ASSEDSSYNSPLH
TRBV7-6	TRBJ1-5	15	ASSLGTGGRSNQPQH
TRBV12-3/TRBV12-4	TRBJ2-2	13	ASSLAGGPGGELF
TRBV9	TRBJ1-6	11	ASSSIGPSPLH
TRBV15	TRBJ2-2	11	ATRLAGDGELF
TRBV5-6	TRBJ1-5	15	ASSEGGGWAQLQPQH
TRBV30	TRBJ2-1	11	AWTLVGIDEQF
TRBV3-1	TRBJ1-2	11	ATSGDWSLGYT
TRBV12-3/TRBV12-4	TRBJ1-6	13	ASRINRDPTSPLH
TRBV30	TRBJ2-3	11	AWRTTYTDTQY
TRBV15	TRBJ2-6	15	ATSRGTGRSGANVLT
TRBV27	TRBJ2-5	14	ASSSPRDGYQETQY
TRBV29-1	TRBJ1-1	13	SVIRDSNMNTEAF
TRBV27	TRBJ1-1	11	ASRGQGYTEAF
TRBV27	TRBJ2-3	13	ASSLERPDTDTQY
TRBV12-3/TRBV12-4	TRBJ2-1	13	ASSEQGPGGNEQF
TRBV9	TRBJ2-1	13	ASSVESKGLNEQF
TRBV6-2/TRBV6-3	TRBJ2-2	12	ASSYGRDTGELF
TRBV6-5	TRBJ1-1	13	ASSYFQGEGTEAF
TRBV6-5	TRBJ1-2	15	ASSYSSWGQGDHGYT
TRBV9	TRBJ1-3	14	ASSVVARGSGNTIY
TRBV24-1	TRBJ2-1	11	ATSDSQGNEQF
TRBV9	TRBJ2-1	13	ASSPQGTAYNEQF
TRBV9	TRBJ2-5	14	ASSVEVGALQETQY
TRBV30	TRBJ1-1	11	AWSPDGHTEAF
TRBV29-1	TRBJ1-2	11	SAWSSDNYGYT
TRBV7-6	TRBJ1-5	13	ASSPGVAGNQPQH
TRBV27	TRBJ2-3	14	ASSLYSAGMSDTQY
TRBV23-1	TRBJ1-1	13	ASSQSPDINTEAF
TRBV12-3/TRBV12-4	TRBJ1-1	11	ASSLAPSTEAF
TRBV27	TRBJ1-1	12	ASSLSRTGVAAF
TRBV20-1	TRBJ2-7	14	SARDRVTSNSYEQY
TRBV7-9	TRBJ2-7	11	ASSFSGLNEQY
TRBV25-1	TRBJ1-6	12	ASSEDSGVSPLH
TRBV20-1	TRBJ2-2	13	SARGGGRGSGELF
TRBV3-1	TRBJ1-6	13	ASSPRRTEGSPLH
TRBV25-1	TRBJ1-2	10	ASSEYKGDYT
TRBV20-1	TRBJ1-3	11	SAREGLRNTIY
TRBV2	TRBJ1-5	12	ASSRTDYKEPQH
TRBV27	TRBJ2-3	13	ASSFPGGGEDTQY